This TCR beta chain originates from a study of blood T cells in healthy people across ages. Study summary: Capturing about one barcoded beta molecule per two T cells was achieved by template switching.

Overall study results and limits: Both naive CD4+ cell counts and diversity were greater in long-lived donors than in aged donors.

Germline V gene data show CDR1 as MGHRA and CDR2 as YSYEKL. V lost 4 bases and J lost 0, with 12 bases in between. The CDR3 covers 15 residues. Together with a sample-barcoded 5' primer, a J-beta primer mix was included in a second PCR lasting roughly 6 to 12 cycles. Each TCR beta cDNA got a 12-nucleotide random molecular identifier. TCRdb analysed the 5' RACE reads with MiXCR anew, one entry per CDR3 protein. The repertoire holds 1.5 million to 2 million distinct CDR3 sequences, with roughly 28% as singletons. Isolating PBMCs gave at least 6.5 million of these cells per sample. With respect to this clonotype: Its cognate antigen is unknown.

This clonotype was obtained from a young woman in good health. The chain carries TRBV4-1 and TRBJ1-1, with D perhaps TRBD1 (6 bases). The sequenced sample was blood. CDR3 coding DNA: TGCGCCAGCAGCCTACTCCAGGGGATGAACACTGAAGCTTTCTTT. It encodes CASSLLQGMNTEAFF.